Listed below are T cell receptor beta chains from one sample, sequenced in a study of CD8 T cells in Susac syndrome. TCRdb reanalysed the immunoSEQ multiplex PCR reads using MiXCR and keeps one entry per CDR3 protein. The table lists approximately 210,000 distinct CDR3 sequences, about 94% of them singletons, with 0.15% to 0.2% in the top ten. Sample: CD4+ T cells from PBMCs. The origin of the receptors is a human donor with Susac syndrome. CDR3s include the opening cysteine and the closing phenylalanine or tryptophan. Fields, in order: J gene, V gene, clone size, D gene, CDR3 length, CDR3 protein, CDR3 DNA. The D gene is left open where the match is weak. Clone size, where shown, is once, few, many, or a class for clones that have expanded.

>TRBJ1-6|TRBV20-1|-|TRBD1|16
CSARARTGGDNSPLHF
TGCAGTGCTAGAGCCAGGACAGGGGGCGATAATTCACCCCTCCACTTT
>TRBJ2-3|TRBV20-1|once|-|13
CSAKGLRTDTQYF
TGCAGTGCTAAGGGACTCCGCACAGATACGCAGTATTTT
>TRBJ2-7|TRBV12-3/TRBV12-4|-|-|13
CASSLGGENEQYF
TGTGCCAGCAGTTTGGGGGGAGAGAACGAGCAGTACTTC
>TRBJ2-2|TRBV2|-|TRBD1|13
CASSSFQVQGVFF
TGTGCCAGCAGTTCTTTTCAAGTGCAGGGGGTGTTTTTT
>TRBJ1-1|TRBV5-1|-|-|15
CASRPPDKTNTEAFF
TGCGCCAGCAGGCCACCGGACAAGACGAACACTGAAGCTTTCTTT
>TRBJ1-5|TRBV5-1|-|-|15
CASSMGVMGNQPQHF
TGCGCCAGCAGTATGGGGGTTATGGGCAATCAGCCCCAGCATTTT
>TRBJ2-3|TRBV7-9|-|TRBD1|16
CASSSGTGGEADTQYF
TGTGCCAGCAGTTCCGGGACAGGGGGCGAGGCAGATACGCAGTATTTT
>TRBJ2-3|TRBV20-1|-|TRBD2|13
CQLERGDTDTQYF
TGCCAGCTGGAGCGGGGGGACACAGATACGCAGTATTTT
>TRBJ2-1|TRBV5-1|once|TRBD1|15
CASSFGTGLYNEQFF
TGCGCCAGCAGCTTCGGGACAGGGCTTTACAATGAGCAGTTCTTC
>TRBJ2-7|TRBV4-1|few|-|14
CASSQDSGMGEQYF
TGCGCCAGCAGCCAAGATTCAGGGATGGGCGAGCAGTACTTC
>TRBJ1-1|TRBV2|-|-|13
CASSPQRNTEAFF
TGTGCCAGCAGTCCTCAGAGGAACACTGAAGCTTTCTTT
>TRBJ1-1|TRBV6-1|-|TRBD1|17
CASRRWGQSISNTEAFF
TGTGCCAGCAGAAGATGGGGACAGTCGATTTCGAACACTGAAGCTTTCTTT
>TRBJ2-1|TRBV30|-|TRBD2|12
CAWSPSGGNKFF
TGTGCCTGGAGTCCTAGCGGGGGAAACAAGTTCTTC
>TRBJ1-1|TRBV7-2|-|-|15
CASSLRGSRDTEAFF
TGTGCCAGCAGCTTGAGGGGAAGCCGGGACACTGAAGCTTTCTTT
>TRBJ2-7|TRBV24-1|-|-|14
CATSAAGVTYEQYF
TGTGCCACCAGTGCCGCAGGGGTAACCTACGAGCAGTACTTC
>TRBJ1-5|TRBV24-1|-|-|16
CATSAGGGFSNQPQHF
TGTGCCACCAGTGCCGGAGGAGGGTTTAGCAATCAGCCCCAGCATTTT
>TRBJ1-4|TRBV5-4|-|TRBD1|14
CASTRTGLNEKLFF
TGTGCCAGCACCCGGACAGGCTTAAATGAAAAACTGTTTTTT
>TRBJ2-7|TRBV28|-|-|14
CASSSPSGTYEQYF
TGTGCCAGCAGTTCCCCCTCCGGGACCTACGAGCAGTACTTC
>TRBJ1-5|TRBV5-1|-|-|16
CASSLGAGSGNQPQHF
TGCGCCAGCAGCTTGGGTGCAGGCTCTGGCAATCAGCCCCAGCATTTT
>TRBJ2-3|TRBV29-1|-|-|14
CSRTGGDETGTQYF
TGCAGCAGAACAGGGGGGGACGAGACTGGTACGCAGTATTTT